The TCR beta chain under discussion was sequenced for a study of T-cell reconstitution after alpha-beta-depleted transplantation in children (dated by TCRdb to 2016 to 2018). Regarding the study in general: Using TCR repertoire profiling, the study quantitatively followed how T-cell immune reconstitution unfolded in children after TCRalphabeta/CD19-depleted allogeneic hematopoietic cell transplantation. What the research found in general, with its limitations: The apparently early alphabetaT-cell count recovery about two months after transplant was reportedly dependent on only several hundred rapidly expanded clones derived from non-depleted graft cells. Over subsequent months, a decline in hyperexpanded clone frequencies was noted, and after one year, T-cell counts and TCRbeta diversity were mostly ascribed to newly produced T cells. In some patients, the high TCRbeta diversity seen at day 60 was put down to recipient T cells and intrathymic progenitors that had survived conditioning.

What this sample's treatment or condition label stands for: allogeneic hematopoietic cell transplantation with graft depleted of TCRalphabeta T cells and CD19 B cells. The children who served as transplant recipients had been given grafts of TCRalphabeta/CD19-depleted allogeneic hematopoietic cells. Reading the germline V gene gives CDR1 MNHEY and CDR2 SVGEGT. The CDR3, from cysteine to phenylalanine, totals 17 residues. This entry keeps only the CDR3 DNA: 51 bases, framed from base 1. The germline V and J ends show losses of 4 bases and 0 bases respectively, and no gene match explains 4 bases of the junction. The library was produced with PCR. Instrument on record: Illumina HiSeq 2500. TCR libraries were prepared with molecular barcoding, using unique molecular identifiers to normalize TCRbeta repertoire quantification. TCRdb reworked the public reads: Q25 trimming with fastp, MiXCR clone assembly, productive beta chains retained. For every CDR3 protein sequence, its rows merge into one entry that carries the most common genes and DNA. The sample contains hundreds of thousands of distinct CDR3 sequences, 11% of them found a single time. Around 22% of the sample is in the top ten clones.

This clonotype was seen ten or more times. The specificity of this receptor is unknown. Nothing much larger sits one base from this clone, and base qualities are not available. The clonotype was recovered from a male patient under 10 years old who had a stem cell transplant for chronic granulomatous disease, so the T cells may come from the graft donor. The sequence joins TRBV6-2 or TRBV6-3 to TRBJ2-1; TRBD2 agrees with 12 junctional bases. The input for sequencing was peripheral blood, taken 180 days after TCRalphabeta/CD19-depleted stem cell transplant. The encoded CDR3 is CASSLRTSGTSYNEQFF. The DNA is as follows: TGTGCCAGCAGTTTAAGGACTAGCGGGACCTCCTACAATGAGCAGTTCTTC.